This TCR beta chain derives from a study of pediatric ulcerative colitis. Study-wide background: Ulcerative colitis patients had pancolitis or left-sided colitis, with confirming histology.

Study findings and constraints: In rectum, acute severe colitis had expanded clones and less diversity. No controls had the two rectal clonotypes shared by ulcerative colitis patients.

One to two pinch biopsies were taken from the rectum during colonoscopy. The diagnostic colonoscopy in ulcerative colitis patients preceded any immunosuppressive treatment. This CDR3 spans 15 amino acids. Per the germline V gene, CDR1 is SNHLY and CDR2 is FYNNEI. The protocol was immunoSEQ multiplex PCR, while the TCRdb copy is restricted to in-frame clones and leaves out a portion. The table has about 22,000 clones, roughly two thirds seen once. This clone has just a few counts. Its target is not known. The junction shows a germline mismatch at one end, possibly a read error. The TCR originated in a boy younger than 18 with severe ulcerative colitis. The chain employs TRBV2 and TRBJ2-1; no clear D. Sequencing was done on a sample of gut tissue. The DNA of the CDR3 is TGTGCCAGCAGTCAAGCTCGGAGCTCCTACAATGAGCAGTTCTTC. It specifies CASSQARSSYNEQFF.